This T cell receptor beta chain emerged from a study of identical twins. Each CDR3 protein is one row after TCRdb ran MiXCR on the 5' RACE reads. The sample records about 220,000 distinct CDR3 sequences, 6.5% being singletons. CDR1 and CDR2 (germline): ENHRY, SYGVKD. The V end was cut by 6 bases, the J end by 3 bases, with 11 bases between. This CDR3 contains 13 residues. This clonotype was detected only a few times. These same records also appear under a second study, on T cells expressing NK-cell markers. That paper adds: The sorts in several experiments were restricted to alpha-beta TCR T cells by an anti-gamma-delta TCR antibody. Topping the CD3+CD56-NKG2C+ fraction as well were these clonotypes, in a few donors. Clones of NKG2C+ T cells that had expanded were of unclear HCMV specificity.

The chain carries TRBV10-3 and TRBJ1-1, with D possibly being TRBD1 (5 bases). This sequence was found in a woman aged 18-29 years in good health. Sequenced: CD8+ T cells sorted from blood. CDR3 in DNA: TGTGCCATCAGCGATCAGGGCTACACTGAAGCTTTCTTT. Amino acids: CAISDQGYTEAFF.